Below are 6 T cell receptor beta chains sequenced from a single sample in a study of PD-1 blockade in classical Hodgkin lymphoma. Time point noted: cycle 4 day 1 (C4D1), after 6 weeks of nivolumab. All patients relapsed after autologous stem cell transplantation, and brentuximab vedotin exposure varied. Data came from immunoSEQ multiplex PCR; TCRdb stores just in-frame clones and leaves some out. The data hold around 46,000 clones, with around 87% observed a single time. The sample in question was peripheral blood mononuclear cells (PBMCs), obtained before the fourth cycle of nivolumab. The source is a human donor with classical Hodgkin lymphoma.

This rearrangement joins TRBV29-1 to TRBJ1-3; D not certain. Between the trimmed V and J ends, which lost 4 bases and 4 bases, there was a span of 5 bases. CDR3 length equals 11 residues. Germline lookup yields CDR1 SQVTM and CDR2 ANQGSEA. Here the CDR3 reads CSVGEGNTIYF. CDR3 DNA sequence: TGCAGCGTTGGGGAGGGAAACACCATATATTTT.

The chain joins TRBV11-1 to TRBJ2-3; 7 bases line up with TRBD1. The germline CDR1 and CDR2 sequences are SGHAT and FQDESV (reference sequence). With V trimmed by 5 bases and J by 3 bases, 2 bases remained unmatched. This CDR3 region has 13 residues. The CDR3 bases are TGTGCCAGCAGCGGGACAGAAACAGATACGCAGTATTTT. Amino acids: CASSGTETDTQYF.

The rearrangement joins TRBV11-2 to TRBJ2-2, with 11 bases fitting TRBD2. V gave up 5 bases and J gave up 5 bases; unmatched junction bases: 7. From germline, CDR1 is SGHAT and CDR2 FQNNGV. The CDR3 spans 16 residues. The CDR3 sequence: CASSSGLAGRTGELFF. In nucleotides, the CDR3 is TGTGCCAGCAGCAGTGGACTAGCGGGTAGGACCGGGGAGCTGTTTTTT.

CDR3 bases: TGTGCCAGTAATGCACAGGGGGGGAACTATGGCTACACCTTC. It is translated as CASNAQGGNYGYTF. This rearrangement joins TRBV19 to TRBJ1-2, with TRBD1 identical over 8 bases. V was clipped by 7 bases and J by 2 bases; unmatched bases: 6. The V gene's germline CDR1 is LNHDA and CDR2 SQIVND (reference sequence). The CDR3 spans 14 residues.

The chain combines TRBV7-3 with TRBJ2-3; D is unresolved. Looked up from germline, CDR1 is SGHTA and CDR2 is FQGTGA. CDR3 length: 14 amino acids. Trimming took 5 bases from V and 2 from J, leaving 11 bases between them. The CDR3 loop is CASSPERVTDTQYF. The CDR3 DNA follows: TGTGCCAGCAGCCCCGAACGGGTCACAGATACGCAGTATTTT. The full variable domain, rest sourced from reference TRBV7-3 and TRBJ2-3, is GAGVSQTPSNKVTEKGKYVELRCDPISGHTALYWYRQSLGQGPEFLIYFQGTGAADDSGLPNDRFFAVRPEGSVSTLKIQRTERGDSAVYLCASSPERVTDTQYFGPGTRLTVL.

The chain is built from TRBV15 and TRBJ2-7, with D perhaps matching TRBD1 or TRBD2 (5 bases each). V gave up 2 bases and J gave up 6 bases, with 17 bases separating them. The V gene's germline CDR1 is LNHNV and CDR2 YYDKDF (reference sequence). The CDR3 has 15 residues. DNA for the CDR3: TGTGCCACCAGCAGACAAGGGGCAGGGACCAGCGAGCAGTACTTC. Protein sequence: CATSRQGAGTSEQYF.